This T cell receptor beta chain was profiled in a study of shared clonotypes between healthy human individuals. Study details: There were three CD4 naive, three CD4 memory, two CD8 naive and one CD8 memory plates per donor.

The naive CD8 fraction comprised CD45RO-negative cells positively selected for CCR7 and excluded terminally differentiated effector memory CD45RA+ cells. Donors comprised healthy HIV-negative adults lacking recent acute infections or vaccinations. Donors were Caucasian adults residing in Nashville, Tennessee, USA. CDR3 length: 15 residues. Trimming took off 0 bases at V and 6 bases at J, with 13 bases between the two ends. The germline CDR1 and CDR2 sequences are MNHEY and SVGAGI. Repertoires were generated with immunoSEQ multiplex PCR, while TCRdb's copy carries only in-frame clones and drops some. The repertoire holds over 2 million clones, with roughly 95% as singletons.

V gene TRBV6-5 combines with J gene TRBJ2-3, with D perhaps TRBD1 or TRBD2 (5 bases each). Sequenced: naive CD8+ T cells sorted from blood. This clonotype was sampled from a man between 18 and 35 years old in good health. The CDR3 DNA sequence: TGTGCCAGCAGTTACTCGAGTCTGGGACGTGATACGCAGTATTTT. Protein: CASSYSSLGRDTQYF.